One and the same sample provided the 22 T cell receptor beta chains below, sequenced in a study of shared clonotypes between healthy human individuals. Produced via immunoSEQ multiplex PCR; TCRdb's table is partial and in-frame only. The data contain approximately 840,000 clones, 95% to 97% of them singletons. CD45RO-negative CD8 cells positively selected for CCR7 made up the naive population, which excluded terminally differentiated effector memory CD45RA+ cells. The sample consisted of naive CD8+ T cells sorted from blood. Receptor source: a man in his thirties or forties in good health.

The chain combines TRBV7-3 with TRBJ2-7; TRBD1 aligns across 8 bases. The CDR3 is made up of 14 amino acids. Losses at the gene ends were 5 bases for V and 0 bases for J; bases not matched to a gene: 3. CDR1 is SGHTA, CDR2 FQGTGA, per germline. CDR3 residues: CASSPGQDSYEQYF. The CDR3 coding sequence is TGTGCCAGCAGCCCGGGACAGGACTCCTACGAGCAGTACTTC.

The chain uses TRBV6-5 and TRBJ1-2; 9 bases are shared with TRBD1. Germline V gene lookup returns CDR1 MNHEY and CDR2 SVGAGI. V gave up 0 bases and J gave up 11 bases; unmatched junction bases: 4. This CDR3 region has 13 residues. The chain's CDR3 is CASSYSGTGIYTF. The CDR3 coding sequence is TGTGCCAGCAGTTACTCTGGGACAGGGATTTACACCTTC.

The gene calls are TRBV6-5 and TRBJ2-7; perhaps TRBD1 as D (7 bases). Trimming left V 2 bases short and J 9 bases short, with 14 bases between. CDR3 size: 13 residues. Germline loops: CDR1 MNHEY, CDR2 SVGAGI. The CDR3 here is CASSYGQGGGQYF. CDR3 coding DNA: TGTGCCAGCAGTTACGGGCAGGGGGGAGGGCAGTACTTC.

The chain couples TRBV9 to TRBJ2-2; D may be TRBD1 (6 bases). CDR1 is SGDLS, CDR2 YYNGEE, per germline. V lost 4 bases and J 7 bases, leaving 17 bases between the germline ends. The CDR3 runs to 15 residues. The CDR3 is CASSPRAEGVGELFF. The CDR3 region has the DNA TGTGCCAGCAGCCCAAGGGCCGAGGGGGTCGGGGAGCTGTTTTTT.

This chain uses TRBV5-1 with TRBJ2-7; D unresolved. The CDR3 length is 13 residues. V shed 4 bases and J shed 3 bases, with 11 bases lying between them. The V gene's germline CDR1 is SGHRS and CDR2 YFSETQ. CDR3 bases: TGCGCCAGCAGCGGTGACCCGAACTACGAGCAGTACTTC. Protein sequence: CASSGDPNYEQYF.

This clone has a single count. J is TRBJ2-3 and V is TRBV27, with TRBD2 as a possible D gene (5 bases). Germline V gene lookup returns CDR1 MNHEY and CDR2 SMNVEV (reference sequence). Trimming shortened V by 1 base and J by 6 bases, and 11 bases separated the two germline ends. The CDR3 contains 14 residues. The CDR3 here is CASSLWETPDTQYF. The CDR3 bases are TGTGCCAGCAGTTTATGGGAGACCCCGGATACGCAGTATTTT.

The chain recombines TRBV28 with TRBJ2-7; D is perhaps TRBD1 (6 bases). CDR1 is MDHEN, CDR2 SYDVKM, per germline. Trimming cost V 9 bases and J 1 base, with 13 bases left between them. The CDR3 length is 13 residues. CDR3 in amino acids: CASGQKLSYEQYF. Written as DNA, the CDR3 is TGTGCCAGTGGACAGAAACTATCCTACGAGCAGTACTTC.

As for this clone: Other DNA variants within this sample encode the same CDR3. The V gene is TRBV27, the J gene TRBJ2-7; TRBD1 matches 7 bases. Germline CDR1 reads MNHEY; CDR2 reads SMNVEV (reference sequence). The CDR3 extends over 14 amino acids. V lost 0 bases, J lost 4 bases, and 3 bases stayed unmatched. CDR3 sequence (DNA): TGTGCCAGCAGTTTATCGGCAGGGGGTTACGAGCAGTACTTC. Amino acids: CASSLSAGGYEQYF.

This clone was observed a single time. This chain uses TRBV7-2 with TRBJ2-1, with TRBD2 identical over 7 bases. J was trimmed by 2 bases and V by 4 bases; bases with no gene match: 2. The CDR3 runs to 14 residues. The germline gives CDR1 SGHTA, CDR2 FQGNSA. DNA for the CDR3: TGTGCCAGCAGCTCTGGGACTACCTACAATGAGCAGTTCTTC. Translated: CASSSGTTYNEQFF.

The CDR3 loop is CASSSGTNPYEQYF. In nucleotides, the CDR3 is TGTGCCAGCAGCTCTGGGACTAATCCCTACGAGCAGTACTTC. This chain connects TRBV7-9 to TRBJ2-7; 7 nucleotides line up with TRBD2. Germline loops: CDR1 SEHNR, CDR2 FQNEAQ (reference sequence). The V gene end was trimmed by 4 bases and the J gene end by 2 bases; junction bases not matched to a gene: 5. This CDR3 spans 14 amino acids.

The chain joins TRBV7-9 to TRBJ2-2; 9 nucleotides match TRBD1. CDR3 size: 18 residues. Germline loops: CDR1 SEHNR, CDR2 FQNEAQ (reference sequence). Trimming cost V 4 bases and J 6 bases; bases outside gene matches: 15. CDR3 amino acids: CASSSSSGGTGSAGELFF. As DNA, the CDR3 is TGTGCCAGCAGCTCCAGCTCGGGCGGGACAGGGTCCGCCGGGGAGCTGTTTTTT.

The V call is TRBV5-1, the J call TRBJ2-7; maybe TRBD2 (6 bases). The germline CDR1 and CDR2 sequences are SGHRS and YFSETQ. This CDR3 is built from 14 residues. With 4 bases removed from V and 3 bases from J, the gap between germline ends came to 14 bases. The DNA for the CDR3 is TGCGCCAGCAGCCTCTGGGAGGAGTACTACGAGCAGTACTTC. Protein sequence: CASSLWEEYYEQYF.

The gene calls are TRBV5-1 and TRBJ2-1; the match to TRBD2 covers 11 bases. Looked up from germline, CDR1 is SGHRS and CDR2 is YFSETQ. This CDR3 is built from 14 residues. Trimming removed 4 bases from V and 6 bases from J; junction bases left unmatched: 3. CDR3 loop: CASSGTSGSNEQFF. As DNA, the CDR3 is TGCGCCAGCAGCGGGACTAGCGGCTCCAATGAGCAGTTCTTC. Full variable domain (remainder filled in from reference TRBV5-1 and TRBJ2-1): KAGVTQTPRYLIKTRGQQVTLSCSPISGHRSVSWYQQTPGQGLQFLFEYFSETQRNKGNFPGRFSGRQFSNSRSEMNVSTLELGDSALYLCASSGTSGSNEQFFGPGTRLTVL.

The genes are TRBV28 and TRBJ2-7; the D is unclear. CDR1 is MDHEN and CDR2 is SYDVKM in the germline V gene. Between the trimmed V and J ends, which lost 3 bases and 12 bases, there was a span of 12 bases. The CDR3 has 11 residues. As DNA, the CDR3 is TGTGCCAGCAGTTTTGGTCCGAGTCTGTACTTC. Translated, it gives CASSFGPSLYF.

The chain uses TRBV9 and TRBJ2-5; 12 bases agree with TRBD1. The V and J ends lost 3 bases and 5 bases, in that order; junction bases with no gene match: 5. Germline V gives CDR1 SGDLS, CDR2 YYNGEE. This CDR3 has 15 amino acids. The CDR3: CASSAGTGGRETQYF. In nucleotides, the CDR3 is TGTGCCAGCAGCGCCGGGACAGGGGGCCGGGAGACCCAGTACTTC. The full variable domain, its missing parts supplied by reference TRBV9 and TRBJ2-5, is DSGVTQTPKHLITATGQRVTLRCSPRSGDLSVYWYQQSLDQGLQFLIQYYNGEERAKGNILERFSAQQFPDLHSELNLSSLELGDSALYFCASSAGTGGRETQYFGPGTRLLVL.

The sample holds one count of this clone. V usage is TRBV30 and J usage is TRBJ2-5; D uncertain. Germline lookup yields CDR1 GTSNPN and CDR2 SVGIG (reference sequence). This CDR3 has 12 residues. With 0 bases removed from V and 5 bases from J, the gap between germline ends came to 7 bases. The CDR3 here is CAWSVDPETQYF. The CDR3 DNA follows: TGTGCCTGGAGTGTAGACCCGGAGACCCAGTACTTC.

The rearrangement uses TRBV7-9 and TRBJ1-2; TRBD1 matches at 10 bases. After removal of 5 bases from V and 6 bases from J, the junction contained 6 bases not matched to a gene. The CDR3 runs 14 residues. CDR1 SEHNR and CDR2 FQNEAQ come from the germline V gene (reference sequence). The CDR3 DNA reads TGTGCCAGCAGCCCTCCCGGGACAGGGGATGGCTACACCTTC. Amino acid sequence: CASSPPGTGDGYTF.

The CDR3 reads CASSGGLANSYNEQFF. The CDR3 DNA sequence: TGTGCCAGCAGCGGGGGACTAGCGAACTCCTACAATGAGCAGTTCTTC. The rearrangement joins TRBV9 to TRBJ2-1; the match to TRBD2 covers 10 bases. Per germline, CDR1 SGDLS and CDR2 YYNGEE. Losses at the gene ends were 3 bases for V and 0 bases for J; bases not matched to a gene: 3. The CDR3 loop spans 16 amino acids.

V and J are TRBV9 and TRBJ1-1, with D uncertain. V shed 0 bases and J shed 5 bases, with 8 bases lying between them. The CDR3 is 13 residues long. Germline CDR1 and CDR2: SGDLS and YYNGEE. The CDR3 nucleotides are TGTGCCAGCAGCGTAGATGGAACAACTGAAGCTTTCTTT. It yields the protein CASSVDGTTEAFF.

The gene calls are TRBV27 and TRBJ2-1, with 7 nucleotides matching TRBD1. The junction had 8 bases not matched to a gene; V was cut back by 0 bases and J by 3 bases. Germline assignment: CDR1 MNHEY and CDR2 SMNVEV (reference sequence). The CDR3 is 17 amino acids. CDR3 in amino acids: CASSLSTGIPFYNEQFF. The CDR3 DNA is TGTGCCAGCAGTTTATCGACAGGGATTCCATTCTACAATGAGCAGTTCTTC.

The J gene is TRBJ1-1, the V gene TRBV6-6; 9 positions agree with TRBD1. The CDR3 is 15 amino acids. Germline V gene data show CDR1 as MNHNY and CDR2 as SVGAGI (reference sequence). The junction had 6 bases not matched to a gene; V was cut back by 6 bases and J by 1 base. The CDR3 here is CASSSGTGTNTEAFF. In DNA, the CDR3 is TGTGCCAGCAGCAGCGGGACAGGGACGAACACTGAAGCTTTCTTT.

The chain is built from TRBV18 and TRBJ1-4; no clear D gene. The CDR3 covers 14 residues. Germline lookup yields CDR1 KGHSH and CDR2 LQKENI. V was shortened by 1 base and J by 2 bases, with 5 bases between the two germline ends. CDR3 loop: CASSPRYTNEKLFF. CDR3 bases: TGTGCCAGCTCACCACGGTATACTAATGAAAAACTGTTTTTT.